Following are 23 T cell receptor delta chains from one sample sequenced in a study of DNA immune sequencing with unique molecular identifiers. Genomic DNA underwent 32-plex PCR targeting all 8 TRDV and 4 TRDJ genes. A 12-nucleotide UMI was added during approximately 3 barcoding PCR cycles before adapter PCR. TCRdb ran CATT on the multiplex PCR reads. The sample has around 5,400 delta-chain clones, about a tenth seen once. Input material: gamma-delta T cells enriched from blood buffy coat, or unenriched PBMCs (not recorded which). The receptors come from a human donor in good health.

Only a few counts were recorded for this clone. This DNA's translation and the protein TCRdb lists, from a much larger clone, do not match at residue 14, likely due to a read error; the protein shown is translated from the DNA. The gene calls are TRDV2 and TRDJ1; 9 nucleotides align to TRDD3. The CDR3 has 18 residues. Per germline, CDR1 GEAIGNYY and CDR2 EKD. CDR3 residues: CACDTVLSGGSYTYKLIF. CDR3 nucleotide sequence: TGTGCCTGTGACACCGTACTTTCTGGGGGATCTTACACCTATAAACTCATCTTT.

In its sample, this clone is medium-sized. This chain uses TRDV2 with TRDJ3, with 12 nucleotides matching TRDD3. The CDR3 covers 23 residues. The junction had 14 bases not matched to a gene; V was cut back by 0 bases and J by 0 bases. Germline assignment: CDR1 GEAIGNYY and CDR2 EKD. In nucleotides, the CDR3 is TGTGCCTGTGACACCGTTTCCCGACTGGGGGATACCCGAAGCTCCTGGGACACCCGACAGATGTTTTTC. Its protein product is CACDTVSRLGDTRSSWDTRQMFF.

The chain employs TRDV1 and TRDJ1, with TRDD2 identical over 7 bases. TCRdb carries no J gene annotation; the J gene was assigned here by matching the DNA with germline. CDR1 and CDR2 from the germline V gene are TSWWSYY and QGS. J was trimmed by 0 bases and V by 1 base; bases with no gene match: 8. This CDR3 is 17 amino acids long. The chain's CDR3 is CALGEPPFLPDTDKLIF. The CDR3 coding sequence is TGTGCTCTTGGGGAACCCCCCTTCCTTCCTGACACCGATAAACTCATCTTT.

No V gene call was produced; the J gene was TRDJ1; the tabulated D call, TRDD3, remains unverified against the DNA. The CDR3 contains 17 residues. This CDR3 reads CALGGEVLGEYTDKLIF. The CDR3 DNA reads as TGTGCTCTTGGGGGGGAAGTACTGGGGGAGTACACCGATAAACTCATCTTT.

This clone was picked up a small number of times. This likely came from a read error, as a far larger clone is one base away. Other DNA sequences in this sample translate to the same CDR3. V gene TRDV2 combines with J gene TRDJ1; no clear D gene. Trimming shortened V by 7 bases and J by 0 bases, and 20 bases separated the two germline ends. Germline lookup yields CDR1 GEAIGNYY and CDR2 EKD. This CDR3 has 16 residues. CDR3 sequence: CACDPSDRKYTDKLIF. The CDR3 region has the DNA TGTGCCTGCGACCCGTCCGATCGGAAGTACACCGATAAACTCATCTTT.

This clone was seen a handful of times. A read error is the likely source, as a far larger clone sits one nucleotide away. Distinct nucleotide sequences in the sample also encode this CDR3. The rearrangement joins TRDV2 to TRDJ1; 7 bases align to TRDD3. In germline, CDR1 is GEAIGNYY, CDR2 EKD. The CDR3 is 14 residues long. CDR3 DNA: TGTGCTTGTGACCGGCTGGGGGACACCGATAAACTCATCTTT. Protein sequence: CACDRLGDTDKLIF.

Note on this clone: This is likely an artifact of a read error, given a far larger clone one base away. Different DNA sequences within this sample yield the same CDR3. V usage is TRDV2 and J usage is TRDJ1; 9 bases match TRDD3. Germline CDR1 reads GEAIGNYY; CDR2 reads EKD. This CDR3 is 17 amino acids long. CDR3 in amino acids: CACDTLGDGKYTDKLIF. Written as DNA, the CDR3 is TGTGCTTGTGACACTCTGGGGGATGGAAAGTACACCGATAAACTCATCTTT.

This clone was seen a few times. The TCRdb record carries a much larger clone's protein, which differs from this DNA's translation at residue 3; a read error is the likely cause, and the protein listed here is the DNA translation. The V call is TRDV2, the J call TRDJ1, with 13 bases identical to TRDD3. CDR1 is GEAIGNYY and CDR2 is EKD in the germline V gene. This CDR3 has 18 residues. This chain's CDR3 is CARDPILGDTRYTDKLIF. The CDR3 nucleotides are TGTGCCCGTGACCCTATACTGGGGGATACGCGGTACACCGATAAACTCATCTTT.

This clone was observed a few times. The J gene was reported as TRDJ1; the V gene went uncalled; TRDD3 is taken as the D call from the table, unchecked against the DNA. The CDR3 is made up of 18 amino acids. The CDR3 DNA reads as TGTGCTCTTGGGGAACTTGTCTTCGGGCGGGGGGATACCGATAAACTCATCTTT. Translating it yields CALGELVFGRGDTDKLIF.

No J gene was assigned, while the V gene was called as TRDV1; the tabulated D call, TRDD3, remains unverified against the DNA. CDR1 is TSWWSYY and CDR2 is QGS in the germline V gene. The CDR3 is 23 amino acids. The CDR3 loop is CALGDSPLFSTGGYVGYTDNLIF. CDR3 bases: TGTGCTCTTGGGGATTCGCCCCTTTTTAGTACTGGGGGATACGTAGGGTACACCGATAACCTCATCTTT.

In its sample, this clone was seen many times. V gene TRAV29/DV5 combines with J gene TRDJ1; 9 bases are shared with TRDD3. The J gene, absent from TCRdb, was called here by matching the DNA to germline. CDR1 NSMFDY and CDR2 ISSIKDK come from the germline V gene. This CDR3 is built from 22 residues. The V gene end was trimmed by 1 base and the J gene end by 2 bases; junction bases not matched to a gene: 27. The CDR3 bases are TGTGCAGCAAGCATCCACCTTCCCCCAATTTGGAGAGGGGGATACTTTACCGATAAACTCATCTTT. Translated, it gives CAASIHLPPIWRGGYFTDKLIF. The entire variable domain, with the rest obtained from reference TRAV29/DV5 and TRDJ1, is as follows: DQQVKQNSPSLSVQEGRISILNCDYTNSMFDYFLWYKKYPAEGPTFLISISSIKDKNEDGRFTVFLNKSAKHLSLHIVPSQPGDSAVYFCAASIHLPPIWRGGYFTDKLIFGKGTRVTVEP.

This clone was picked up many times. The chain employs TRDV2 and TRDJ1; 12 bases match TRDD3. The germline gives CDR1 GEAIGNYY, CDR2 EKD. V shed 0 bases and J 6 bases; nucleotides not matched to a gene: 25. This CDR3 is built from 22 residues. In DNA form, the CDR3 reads TGTGCCTGTGACACCGTAGACTTCCCAGGCCTGCTTGCTGGGGGATACGCGAATAAACTCATCTTT. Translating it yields CACDTVDFPGLLAGGYANKLIF.

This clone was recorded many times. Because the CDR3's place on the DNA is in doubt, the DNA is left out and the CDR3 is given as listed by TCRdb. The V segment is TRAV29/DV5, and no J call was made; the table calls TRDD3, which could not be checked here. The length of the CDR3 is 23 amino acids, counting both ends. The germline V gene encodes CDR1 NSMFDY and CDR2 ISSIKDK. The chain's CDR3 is CSVLLCSKRVFLLWGPRADKLIF.

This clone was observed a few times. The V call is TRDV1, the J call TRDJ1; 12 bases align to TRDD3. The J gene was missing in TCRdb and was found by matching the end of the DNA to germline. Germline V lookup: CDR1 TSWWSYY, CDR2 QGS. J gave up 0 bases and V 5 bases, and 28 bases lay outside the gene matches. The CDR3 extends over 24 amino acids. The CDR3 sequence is CALGRTSSQLGDTRGSIHTDKLIF. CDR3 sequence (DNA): TGTGCTCTTGGGCGAACGTCCTCTCAGCTGGGGGATACGCGGGGATCTATCCACACCGATAAACTCATCTTT.

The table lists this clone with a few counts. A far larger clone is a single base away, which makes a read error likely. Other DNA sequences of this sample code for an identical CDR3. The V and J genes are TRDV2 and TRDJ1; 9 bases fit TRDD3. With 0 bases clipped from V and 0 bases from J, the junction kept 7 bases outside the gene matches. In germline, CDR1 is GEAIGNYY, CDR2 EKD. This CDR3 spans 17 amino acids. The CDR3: CACDTLTGGHDTDKLIF. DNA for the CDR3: TGTGCCTGTGACACCTTAACTGGGGGACATGACACCGATAAACTCATCTTT.

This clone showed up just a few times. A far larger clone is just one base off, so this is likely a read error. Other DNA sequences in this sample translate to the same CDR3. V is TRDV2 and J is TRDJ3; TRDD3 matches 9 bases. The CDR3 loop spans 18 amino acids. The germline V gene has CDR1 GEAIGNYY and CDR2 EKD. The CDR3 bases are TGTGCCTGTGACACAACTGGGGGACGCTCCTGGGATACCCGACAGATGTTTTTC. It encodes CACDTTGGRSWDTRQMFF.

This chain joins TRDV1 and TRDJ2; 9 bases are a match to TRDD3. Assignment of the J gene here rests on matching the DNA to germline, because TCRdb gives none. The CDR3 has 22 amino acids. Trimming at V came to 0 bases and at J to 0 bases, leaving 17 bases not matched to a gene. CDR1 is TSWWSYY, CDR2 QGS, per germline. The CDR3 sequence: CALGELCTGGRKRKALTAQLFF. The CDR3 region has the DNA TGTGCTCTTGGGGAACTGTGTACTGGGGGACGAAAGAGGAAAGCTTTGACAGCACAACTCTTCTTT.

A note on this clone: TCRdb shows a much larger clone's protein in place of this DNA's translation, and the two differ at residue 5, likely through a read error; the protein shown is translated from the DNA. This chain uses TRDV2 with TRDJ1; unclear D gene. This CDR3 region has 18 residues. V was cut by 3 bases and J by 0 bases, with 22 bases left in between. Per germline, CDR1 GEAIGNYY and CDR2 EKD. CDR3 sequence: CACDELSVRALNTDKLIF. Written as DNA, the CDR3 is TGTGCCTGTGACGAACTTTCTGTGAGGGCTCTAAACACCGATAAACTCATCTTT.

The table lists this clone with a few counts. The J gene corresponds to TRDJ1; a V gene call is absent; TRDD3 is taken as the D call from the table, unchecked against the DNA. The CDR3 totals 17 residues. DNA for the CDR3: TGTGCTCTTGGGGAACTGGGCATTACGGGGGATACAGGTAAACTCATCTTT. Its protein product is CALGELGITGDTGKLIF.

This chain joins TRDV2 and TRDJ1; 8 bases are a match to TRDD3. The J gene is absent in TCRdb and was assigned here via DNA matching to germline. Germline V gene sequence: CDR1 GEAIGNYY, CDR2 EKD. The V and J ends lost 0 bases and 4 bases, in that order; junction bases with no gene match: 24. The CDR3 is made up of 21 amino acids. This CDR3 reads CACDTLTPPVLGAPHGDKLIF. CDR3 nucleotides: TGTGCCTGTGACACCCTTACCCCCCCCGTACTGGGGGCCCCCCACGGCGATAAACTCATCTTT.

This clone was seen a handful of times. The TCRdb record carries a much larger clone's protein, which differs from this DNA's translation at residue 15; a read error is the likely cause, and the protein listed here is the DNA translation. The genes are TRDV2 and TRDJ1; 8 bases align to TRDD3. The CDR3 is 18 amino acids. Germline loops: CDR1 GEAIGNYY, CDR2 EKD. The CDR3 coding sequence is TGTGCCTGTGACCCTGTACTGGGGGGCCCCCCGTACACCGATGAACTCATCTTT. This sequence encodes CACDPVLGGPPYTDELIF.

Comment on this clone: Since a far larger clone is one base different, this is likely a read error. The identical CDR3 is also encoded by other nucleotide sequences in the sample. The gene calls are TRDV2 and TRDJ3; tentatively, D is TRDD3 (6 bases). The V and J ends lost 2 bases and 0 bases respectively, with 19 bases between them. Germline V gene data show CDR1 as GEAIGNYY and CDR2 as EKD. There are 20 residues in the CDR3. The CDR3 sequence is CACDKVLGDTRSWDTRQMFF. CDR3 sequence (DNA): TGTGCCTGTGACAAAGTACTGGGAGATACGCGCTCCTGGGACACCCGACAGATGTTTTTC.

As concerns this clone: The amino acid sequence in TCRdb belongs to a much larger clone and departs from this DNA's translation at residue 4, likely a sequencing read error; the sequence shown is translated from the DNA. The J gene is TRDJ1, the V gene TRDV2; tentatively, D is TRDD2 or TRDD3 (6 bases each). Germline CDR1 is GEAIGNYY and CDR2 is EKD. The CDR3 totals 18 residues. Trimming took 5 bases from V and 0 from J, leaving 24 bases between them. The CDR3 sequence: CACVTVLRGSPYTDKLIF. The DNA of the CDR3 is TGTGCCTGTGTCACTGTCCTACGGGGGAGCCCGTACACCGATAAACTCATCTTT.